This T cell receptor beta chain is from a study of blood T cell dynamics during melanoma immunotherapy. Study-level background: Patients with metastatic melanoma got pembrolizumab or nivolumab-ipilimumab as first-line care. Findings and caveats of the study: It remained unknown if the driving T cell clones were melanoma-specific.

Concerning this clone: Its antigen is as yet unknown.

Time point noted: pre-treatment baseline. Apart from a couple of fast progressors, RECIST 1.1 response was judged 12 weeks post-infusion. Prior systemic cancer therapy, immunosuppressant use and other active malignancies excluded patients. TCRdb's table, derived via immunoSEQ multiplex PCR, lists solely in-frame clones and lacks some. The table shows approximately 23,000 clones, with around 92% occurring only once. CDR1 and CDR2 from the germline V gene are KGHSH and LQKENI. This CDR3 is built from 14 residues. Trimming removed 1 base at V and 2 bases at J, with 8 bases between. This receptor was taken from a human donor with melanoma. The sample here was blood, taken from a patient treated with checkpoint blockade. The chain uses TRBV18 and TRBJ1-2; D gene uncertain. CDR3 sequence (DNA): TGTGCCAGCTCACCACAGTATGAGAACTATGGCTACACCTTC. Its translation is CASSPQYENYGYTF.